This T cell receptor (beta chain) came from a study of shared clonotypes between healthy human individuals. Study results and caveats: It was only blood that was sampled, and tissue repertoires likely differ.

Germline V gives CDR1 MNHEY, CDR2 SMNVEV (reference sequence). Unmatched junction bases numbered 8, after V lost 6 bases and J lost 6 bases. CDR3 length equals 15 residues. The method was immunoSEQ multiplex PCR; TCRdb's version includes in-frame clones alone and lacks a portion of them. The sample includes some 450,000 clones, more than 70% of them seen just once. About this clone: Its antigen is as yet unknown.

Sequenced: PBMCs. The rearrangement joins TRBV27 to TRBJ2-3, with TRBD2 matching over 11 bases. The source of this sequence is a woman aged 35 to 49 in good health. Some clones in this sample may be carry-over from other donors' samples. CDR3 in amino acids: CASRRLAGLSDTQYF. The CDR3 nucleotides are TGTGCCAGCAGAAGACTAGCGGGATTATCGGATACGCAGTATTTT.